These T cell receptor beta chains were read from a single sample in a study of T cell clonotyping in hematopoietic cell transplantation. Method: immunoSEQ multiplex PCR; TCRdb's copy keeps in-frame clones and lacks some. The sample has 10,000 to 15,000 clones, roughly 76% seen once; the top ten hold approximately 15%. The material was peripheral blood mononuclear cells, obtained 180 days after allogeneic stem cell transplant. These receptors were obtained from a male patient between 60 and 69 years old who had an allogeneic stem cell transplant from an unrelated donor, so the T cells may come from the graft donor. Some clones in this sample may be carry-over from other donors' samples. The CDR3 runs from the conserved cysteine through the conserved F or W. The order of the fields is CDR3 length, clone size, D gene, V gene, J gene, CDR3 DNA, CDR3 protein. D genes are given only for firm matches. Some rows mark clone size as missing; the rest say once, few, many or name a class of expanded clone.

len: 15; abundance: once; d_gene: NA; v_gene: TRBV19; j_gene: TRBJ1-5; CDR3nt: TGTGCCAGTAGTCCGCTTAAATTCCTAAATCAGCCCCAGCATTTT; CDR3aa: CASSPLKFLNQPQHF
len: 15; abundance: once; d_gene: TRBD2; v_gene: TRBV4-2; j_gene: TRBJ2-3; CDR3nt: TGTGCCAGCAGCTCAAGCGGGGCAAACACAGATACGCAGTATTTT; CDR3aa: CASSSSGANTDTQYF
len: 16; abundance: NA; d_gene: NA; v_gene: TRBV30; j_gene: TRBJ2-7; CDR3nt: TGTGCCTGGAGTGTTAGCCAGGGGCTTCCCTACTACGAGCAGTACTTC; CDR3aa: CAWSVSQGLPYYEQYF
len: 13; abundance: once; d_gene: NA; v_gene: TRBV4-2; j_gene: TRBJ1-1; CDR3nt: TGTGCCAGCAGCCAGGACGGACGGGCTGAAGCTTTCTTT; CDR3aa: CASSQDGRAEAFF
len: 15; abundance: NA; d_gene: NA; v_gene: TRBV5-1; j_gene: TRBJ2-7; CDR3nt: TGCGCCAGCAGCTTGGTAACCACTCTGAATGACGAGCAGTACTTC; CDR3aa: CASSLVTTLNDEQYF
len: 15; abundance: once; d_gene: TRBD1; v_gene: TRBV19; j_gene: TRBJ1-1; CDR3nt: TGTGCCAGTAGTATCCTGGACAGGGTAGGGACTGAAGCTTTCTTT; CDR3aa: CASSILDRVGTEAFF
len: 15; abundance: NA; d_gene: NA; v_gene: TRBV28; j_gene: TRBJ1-1; CDR3nt: TGTGCCAGCAGTACGGGGGGGTACATGAACACTGAAGCTTTCTTT; CDR3aa: CASSTGGYMNTEAFF
len: 15; abundance: NA; d_gene: TRBD2; v_gene: TRBV2; j_gene: TRBJ2-6; CDR3nt: TGTGCCAGCAGTACAGCTAGCGGCGGGGCCAACGTCCTGACTTTC; CDR3aa: CASSTASGGANVLTF
len: 12; abundance: NA; d_gene: NA; v_gene: TRBV14; j_gene: TRBJ2-1; CDR3nt: TGTGCCAGCAGCCTACTTGGGTATGAGCAGTTCTTC; CDR3aa: CASSLLGYEQFF
len: 17; abundance: NA; d_gene: NA; v_gene: TRBV7-8; j_gene: TRBJ2-3; CDR3nt: TGTGCCAGCAGCTTAGCGCCGGAACAGCTGAGCACAGATACGCAGTATTTT; CDR3aa: CASSLAPEQLSTDTQYF
len: 17; abundance: few; d_gene: NA; v_gene: TRBV7-9; j_gene: TRBJ2-3; CDR3nt: TGTGCCAGCAGCCCCCGTCAGGGGGGGCACGGCACAGATACGCAGTATTTT; CDR3aa: CASSPRQGGHGTDTQYF
len: 14; abundance: NA; d_gene: NA; v_gene: TRBV19; j_gene: TRBJ2-2; CDR3nt: TGTGCCAGCCAAACAGGGAGGCTGACCGGGGAGCTGTTTTTT; CDR3aa: CASQTGRLTGELFF
len: 15; abundance: once; d_gene: TRBD1; v_gene: TRBV7-7; j_gene: TRBJ2-7; CDR3nt: TGTGCTAGCAGCGCGGGACAGGGATTGTCCTACGAGCAGTACTTC; CDR3aa: CASSAGQGLSYEQYF
len: 15; abundance: NA; d_gene: NA; v_gene: TRBV6-5; j_gene: TRBJ2-7; CDR3nt: TGTGCCAGCAGGCCGGGCGATAGGCTTGACCACGAGCAGTACTTC; CDR3aa: CASRPGDRLDHEQYF
len: 15; abundance: NA; d_gene: NA; v_gene: TRBV7-9; j_gene: TRBJ2-7; CDR3nt: TGTGCCAGCAGCTTAGGGGGGTGGGGTTTCGGCGAGCAGTACTTC; CDR3aa: CASSLGGWGFGEQYF
len: 15; abundance: NA; d_gene: NA; v_gene: TRBV11-1; j_gene: TRBJ2-1; CDR3nt: TGTGCCAGCAGCCCTATCTCCCAAGCGTGGAATGAGCAGTTCTTC; CDR3aa: CASSPISQAWNEQFF
len: 14; abundance: NA; d_gene: TRBD2; v_gene: TRBV5-4; j_gene: TRBJ2-7; CDR3nt: TGTGCCAGCAGCTTTGCGGGAGGCCCCTACGAGCAGTACTTC; CDR3aa: CASSFAGGPYEQYF
len: 13; abundance: NA; d_gene: TRBD1; v_gene: TRBV5-1; j_gene: TRBJ2-3; CDR3nt: TGCGCCAGCAGGGGGACAGTCACAGATACGCAGTATTTT; CDR3aa: CASRGTVTDTQYF
len: 11; abundance: once; d_gene: NA; v_gene: TRBV7-2; j_gene: TRBJ2-5; CDR3nt: TGTGCCAGCCGCTTTCAAGAGACCCAGTACTTC; CDR3aa: CASRFQETQYF
len: 14; abundance: NA; d_gene: NA; v_gene: TRBV7-7; j_gene: TRBJ1-2; CDR3nt: TGTGCCAGCAGCTTAGGCACAGCAGAATATGGCTACACCTTC; CDR3aa: CASSLGTAEYGYTF
len: 15; abundance: once; d_gene: NA; v_gene: TRBV4-1; j_gene: TRBJ2-6; CDR3nt: TGCGCCAGCAGCCCCGGTCACTCTGGGGCCAACGTCCTGACTTTC; CDR3aa: CASSPGHSGANVLTF
len: 14; abundance: NA; d_gene: NA; v_gene: TRBV30; j_gene: TRBJ2-3; CDR3nt: TGTGCCTGGGGTTCAGGGGAGTGGGGAGATACGCAGTATTTT; CDR3aa: CAWGSGEWGDTQYF
len: 17; abundance: NA; d_gene: TRBD2; v_gene: TRBV5-1; j_gene: TRBJ2-7; CDR3nt: TGCGCCAGCAGCTTGGCAGGACTAGCGGGCGGACCTTACGAGCAGTACTTC; CDR3aa: CASSLAGLAGGPYEQYF
len: 17; abundance: NA; d_gene: TRBD2; v_gene: TRBV29-1; j_gene: TRBJ2-7; CDR3nt: TGCAGCGTTGAAGATCCAGAGGATGAACTAGCGCCCTGCGAGCAGTACTTC; CDR3aa: CSVEDPEDELAPCEQYF
len: 13; abundance: NA; d_gene: NA; v_gene: TRBV7-8; j_gene: TRBJ1-1; CDR3nt: TGTGCCAGCAGCTACACCGGGAGAACTGAAGCTTTCTTT; CDR3aa: CASSYTGRTEAFF
len: 14; abundance: NA; d_gene: TRBD1; v_gene: TRBV5-1; j_gene: TRBJ1-1; CDR3nt: TGCGCCAGCAGCGTAACAGGGGGCAACACTGAAGCTTTCTTT; CDR3aa: CASSVTGGNTEAFF
len: 15; abundance: NA; d_gene: NA; v_gene: TRBV4-3; j_gene: TRBJ2-7; CDR3nt: TGCGCCAGCAGCCCGGAGTGGGCGCCTACCTACGAGCAGTACTTC; CDR3aa: CASSPEWAPTYEQYF
len: 13; abundance: few; d_gene: TRBD2; v_gene: TRBV2; j_gene: TRBJ2-7; CDR3nt: TGTGCGTGCAGCGGGGTAGGCTCCTACGAGCAGTACTTC; CDR3aa: CACSGVGSYEQYF
len: 16; abundance: NA; d_gene: TRBD1; v_gene: TRBV7-2; j_gene: TRBJ1-2; CDR3nt: TGTGCCAGCAGCAGATCAGGACAGGGCATCGGCTATGGCTACACCTTC; CDR3aa: CASSRSGQGIGYGYTF
len: 13; abundance: medium-sized; d_gene: NA; v_gene: TRBV30; j_gene: TRBJ2-7; CDR3nt: TGTGCCGCGGACGGTGAGCTCTCCTACGAGCAGTACTTC; CDR3aa: CAADGELSYEQYF
len: 13; abundance: NA; d_gene: NA; v_gene: TRBV6-5; j_gene: TRBJ2-7; CDR3nt: TGTGCCAGCAGTCGGGACCCGGCCTACGAGCAGTACTTC; CDR3aa: CASSRDPAYEQYF
len: 12; abundance: NA; d_gene: NA; v_gene: TRBV5-1; j_gene: TRBJ2-7; CDR3nt: TGCGCCAGCAGCTTGTCGGGGGTCGAGCAGTACTTC; CDR3aa: CASSLSGVEQYF
len: 15; abundance: NA; d_gene: TRBD1; v_gene: TRBV28; j_gene: TRBJ1-5; CDR3nt: TGTGCCAGCAGTTTGGGAAACAGGGGAAATCAGCCCCAGCATTTT; CDR3aa: CASSLGNRGNQPQHF
len: 15; abundance: medium-sized; d_gene: NA; v_gene: TRBV6-5; j_gene: TRBJ2-7; CDR3nt: TGTGCCAGCAGTGTCCGAGGGCTTACTAGATACGAGCAGTACTTC; CDR3aa: CASSVRGLTRYEQYF
len: 10; abundance: NA; d_gene: NA; v_gene: TRBV20-1; j_gene: TRBJ2-5; CDR3nt: TGCAGTGCTCAGGCAGAGACCCAGTACTTC; CDR3aa: CSAQAETQYF
len: 13; abundance: few; d_gene: NA; v_gene: TRBV11-1; j_gene: TRBJ1-2; CDR3nt: TGTGCCAGCAGCTCCAGCAGGGGAGGGGGCTACACCTTC; CDR3aa: CASSSSRGGGYTF
len: 16; abundance: medium-sized; d_gene: NA; v_gene: TRBV2; j_gene: TRBJ2-5; CDR3nt: TGTGCCAGCAGTGAATCAGAGGAGAGCGCCCAAGAGACCCAGTACTTC; CDR3aa: CASSESEESAQETQYF
len: 11; abundance: NA; d_gene: NA; v_gene: TRBV20-1; j_gene: TRBJ2-7; CDR3nt: TGCAGTGCTAGAGGTCTCGGCGAGCAGTACTTC; CDR3aa: CSARGLGEQYF
len: 16; abundance: NA; d_gene: TRBD1; v_gene: TRBV30; j_gene: TRBJ2-7; CDR3nt: TGTGCCTGGAGTGCCCAAACAGGGGGACCCTCCTACGAGCAGTACTTC; CDR3aa: CAWSAQTGGPSYEQYF
len: 11; abundance: few; d_gene: NA; v_gene: TRBV13; j_gene: TRBJ1-1; CDR3nt: TGTGCCAGCAGCTTAGGCCAGGAAGCTTTCTTT; CDR3aa: CASSLGQEAFF
len: 16; abundance: medium-sized; d_gene: TRBD1; v_gene: TRBV27; j_gene: TRBJ2-7; CDR3nt: TGTGCCAGCAGCACGAATTCAGGGGGCAAAGGCTACGAGCAGTACTTC; CDR3aa: CASSTNSGGKGYEQYF
len: 11; abundance: once; d_gene: NA; v_gene: TRBV2; j_gene: TRBJ2-5; CDR3nt: TGTGTCAGCAGTGTTATTGAGACCCAGTACTTC; CDR3aa: CVSSVIETQYF
len: 13; abundance: NA; d_gene: NA; v_gene: TRBV5-1; j_gene: TRBJ1-6; CDR3nt: TGCGCCAGCAGCCGTCAGGGCAGACAACCCCTCCACTTT; CDR3aa: CASSRQGRQPLHF
len: 15; abundance: NA; d_gene: NA; v_gene: TRBV7-2; j_gene: TRBJ1-4; CDR3nt: TGTGCCAGCAGCACCCCACAGGGAACTAATGAAAAACTGTTTTTT; CDR3aa: CASSTPQGTNEKLFF
len: 14; abundance: NA; d_gene: TRBD1; v_gene: TRBV29-1; j_gene: TRBJ2-3; CDR3nt: TGCAGCGTTGACCCGGGACAGGGAAGCGATACGCAGTATTTT; CDR3aa: CSVDPGQGSDTQYF
len: 15; abundance: once; d_gene: TRBD1; v_gene: TRBV29-1; j_gene: TRBJ1-5; CDR3nt: TGCAGCGTTTCAACAGGGGGCCCTAGCAATCAGCCCCAGCATTTT; CDR3aa: CSVSTGGPSNQPQHF
len: 11; abundance: NA; d_gene: NA; v_gene: TRBV20-1; j_gene: TRBJ1-1; CDR3nt: TGCAGTGCATCCCCGAACACTGAAGCTTTCTTT; CDR3aa: CSASPNTEAFF
len: 13; abundance: NA; d_gene: NA; v_gene: TRBV28; j_gene: TRBJ1-2; CDR3nt: TGTGCCTCGGGGGGCCTAGGGGGTAACGGCTACACCTTC; CDR3aa: CASGGLGGNGYTF
len: 13; abundance: NA; d_gene: NA; v_gene: TRBV25-1; j_gene: TRBJ1-2; CDR3nt: TGTGCCAGCAGTTCCCTCCCGCGCTATGGCTACACCTTC; CDR3aa: CASSSLPRYGYTF
len: 12; abundance: NA; d_gene: NA; v_gene: TRBV27; j_gene: TRBJ1-2; CDR3nt: TGTGCCAGCAGTTCTGTAGACGAAGGCTACACCTTC; CDR3aa: CASSSVDEGYTF
len: 14; abundance: few; d_gene: NA; v_gene: TRBV15; j_gene: TRBJ2-7; CDR3nt: TGTGCCACCAGCAGAGATAGGGGCGCCTACGAGCAGTACTTC; CDR3aa: CATSRDRGAYEQYF